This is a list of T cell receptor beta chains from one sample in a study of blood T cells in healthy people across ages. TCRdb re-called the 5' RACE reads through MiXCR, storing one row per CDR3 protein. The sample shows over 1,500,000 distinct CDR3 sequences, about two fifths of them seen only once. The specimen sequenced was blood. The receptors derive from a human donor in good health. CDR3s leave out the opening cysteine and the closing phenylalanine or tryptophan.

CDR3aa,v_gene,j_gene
ASSNPQGFSEQY,TRBV5-1,TRBJ2-7
ASSQEYGGGAGTDTQY,TRBV4-3,TRBJ2-3
ASSSFGWAGNPYEQY,TRBV12-3/TRBV12-4,TRBJ2-7
ATSDPTDTQY,TRBV24-1,TRBJ2-3
ASSLTREMNTEAF,TRBV7-2,TRBJ1-1
ASSVRAGASGTQY,TRBV9,TRBJ2-5
ASSLEANNQPQH,TRBV7-6,TRBJ1-5
ASSQDLGRNEQY,TRBV3-1,.
ASSLFFDSRSRLAKNIQY,TRBV7-2,TRBJ2-4
ASSFGTDAGETQY,TRBV7-2,TRBJ2-5
ASSTYPRGSDEQY,TRBV7-8,TRBJ2-7
ASRRDSGEKLF,TRBV7-9,TRBJ1-4
GVRSPTYEQY,TRBV29-1,TRBJ2-7
ASSEAPRSITGEADTQY,TRBV6-1,TRBJ2-3
SVLKDTNTEAF,TRBV29-1,TRBJ1-1
SAIRDREWGYT,TRBV20-1,TRBJ1-2
ASSDPGQGIGYT,TRBV5-1,TRBJ1-2
ASGSIFSYEQY,TRBV6-6,TRBJ2-7
ASSFGGGQDQPQH,TRBV27,TRBJ1-5
ASTWRGASYEQY,TRBV6-2/TRBV6-3,.
ASRPDRGSYNEQF,TRBV5-6,TRBJ2-1
ASSSVGGGIQPQH,TRBV4-1,TRBJ1-5
ASSLQPTVNTEAF,TRBV12-3/TRBV12-4,TRBJ1-1
ASSLLTRLRQETQY,TRBV7-9,TRBJ2-5
ASSLDLGAGYT,TRBV11-2,TRBJ1-2
ASSLLDRKY,TRBV7-9,TRBJ2-3